This TCR beta chain derives from a study of blood T cell repertoires in COVID-19. For the study at large: There were acute and convalescent COVID-19 samples, and they came from the United States, Italy and Spain.

Clinical history reported by participants formed the basis on which cohorts were assigned. Original data processing: Reference gene primer amplification yielded estimated nucleated cell counts. TCRdb keeps only in-frame clones here, not all; method: immunoSEQ multiplex PCR. D and trimming were read from the DNA, whereas the V and J calls and clone size are those reported in that table. The profile covers roughly 250,000 clones, with 88% appearing a single time and 1.2% taken by the ten largest. The material sequenced was PBMCs or T cells enriched from blood (not recorded which). The receptor's source is a woman between 40 and 50 years old with acute COVID-19.

This chain's CDR3 is CASSLVGQNTGELFF. The CDR3 DNA follows: TGTGCCAGCAGCTTGGTGGGCCAGAACACCGGGGAGCTGTTTTTT. The chain recombines TRBV5-4 with TRBJ2-2; D remains ambiguous. The CDR3 is 15 amino acids. Germline assignment: CDR1 SGHNT and CDR2 YYREEE (reference sequence). V gave up 0 bases and J gave up 1 base, with 7 bases separating them.